The TCR beta chain under discussion was sequenced for a study of memory CD4+ T cells and cytomegalovirus serostatus (dated by TCRdb to the late 2010s). Broadly, across the study: The cohort included approximately 35 healthy adults from Belgium, of whom 9 were CMV seropositive and about 24 were CMV seronegative. To replicate a published TCR-based CMV serostatus classifier, the researchers sequenced the CD4+ memory TCRbeta repertoires of a Belgian cohort whose cytomegalovirus serostatus was known.

Comment on this clone: What this receptor recognizes is not known. Base qualities are not at hand, and no much larger clone is one base apart.

Study-level results and caveats: For predicting CMV serostatus, the median bootstrapped AUC was about 0.96 using the original framework and 0.9 to 0.92 using a US-trained random forest. Only CD4+CD45RO+ memory cells were sequenced, in contrast to the original study, which included naive and memory CD4+ and CD8+ populations. Results were interpreted as suggesting that the CMV-associated TCR signature is largely present in the CD4+ memory repertoire. Of roughly 170 previously reported CMV-associated TCRbeta sequences, approximately 70 appeared in the CD4+ memory repertoires, each in one to five individuals. On the Belgian cohort, the classifier based on the original framework reached a median bootstrapped AUC of approximately 0.95, with a 95% CI of 0.76-1.00.

Genomic DNA was extracted from sorted cells with the Quick-DNA Microprep Kit. Amplification of TCRbeta DNA was done with the immunoSEQ hsTCRbeta kit, following the protocol from the manufacturer. An Illumina MiSeq instrument was used to sequence the TCRbeta libraries. For the original study's pipeline: Removing out-of-frame sequences left 2,204,828 distinct TCRbeta sequences, an average of roughly 68,000 per individual. Each individual was scored using the number of 150 to 200 previously reported CMV-associated TCRbeta sequences that the individual carried and the total number of productive distinct TCRbeta sequences. A beta-binomial model was reimplemented in Python, and scikit-learn random forests with default parameters were trained on US cohort data. Classifier performance on the Belgian cohort was summarized as median AUC with percentile confidence intervals calculated over 10,000 bootstrap iterations. TCRdb took over this immuneACCESS table, retaining in-frame rearrangements with V and J assigned. Such tables are incomplete; in checked studies, under half of the missing clones stem from an unresolved V gene, and the remainder is unexplained. That table gives V, J and clone size, and the DNA gave D and trimming. For this sample the table gives 80,000 or so clones, of which roughly 80% were detected only once. The ten largest clones represent 2.6% of the sample.

Taken from the germline V gene, the CDR1 and CDR2 loops are MDHEN and SYDVKM. The CDR3 measures 13 amino acids from cysteine to phenylalanine. Left in the record is the CDR3 DNA by itself, 39 bases read in frame from the first base. The germline ends are 14 bases apart after V is trimmed by 7 bases and J by 5 bases. Single viable CD3+CD4+CD8-CD45RO+ cells were sorted as memory CD4+ T cells on a FACSAria II. CMV serostatus was determined with a Roche Elecsys assay detecting serum IgG against CMV pp150, pp28, p38 and p52. After thawing, total CD4+ T cells were enriched by positive selection with CD4 magnetic microbeads. The samples came from a different study that was designed specifically to examine the CD4+ T cell memory repertoire. Following standard operating procedures, peripheral blood mononuclear cells were isolated and cryopreserved, while serum was kept at -80 degrees C. Staining used CD3-PerCP (BW264/56), CD4-APC (RPA-T4), CD45RO-PE (UCHT1) and CD8-Pacific Orange (3B5) antibodies, with Sytox blue excluding non-viable cells.

The sequence links TRBV28 to TRBJ1-2; TRBD1 is a weak D gene call, 6 bases matching. The origin of this receptor is an adult in good health and CMV-seropositive. Source material: memory CD4+ T cells from blood. This receptor has the CDR3 CASTTQGIYGYTF. The nucleotide sequence is given as TGTGCCAGCACCACACAGGGAATTTATGGCTACACCTTC.